This T cell receptor beta chain was found in a study of blood T cells in healthy people across ages. This clonotype was detected a few times. The CDR3 is 12 residues long. CDR1 SQVTM and CDR2 ANQGSEA come from the germline V gene. Alongside a J-beta primer mix, a sample-barcoded 5' primer served in a second PCR lasting about 7 to 11 cycles. With 12 random nucleotides, a template-switch adaptor tagged each individual cDNA molecule. One entry per CDR3 protein results from TCRdb running MiXCR on the 5' RACE reads. Of 800,000 to 1,300,000 distinct CDR3 sequences in the sample, approximately 25% were seen once. These data were also reused for a study on T cells of mothers and their children. Turning to that study: Reverse transcription into cDNA received all extracted RNA, at approximately 1.4 ug per 15 ul.

This TCR derives from a girl aged 2-15 years in good health. Sequenced material: blood. The V gene is TRBV29-1, the J gene TRBJ2-5, with 8 bases aligning to TRBD1. The J call may be wrong; the DNA end is better matched by TRBJ2-7. The CDR3: CSVRTGPYEQYF. As DNA, the CDR3 is TGCAGCGTGCGGACAGGGCCCTACGAGCAGTACTTC.